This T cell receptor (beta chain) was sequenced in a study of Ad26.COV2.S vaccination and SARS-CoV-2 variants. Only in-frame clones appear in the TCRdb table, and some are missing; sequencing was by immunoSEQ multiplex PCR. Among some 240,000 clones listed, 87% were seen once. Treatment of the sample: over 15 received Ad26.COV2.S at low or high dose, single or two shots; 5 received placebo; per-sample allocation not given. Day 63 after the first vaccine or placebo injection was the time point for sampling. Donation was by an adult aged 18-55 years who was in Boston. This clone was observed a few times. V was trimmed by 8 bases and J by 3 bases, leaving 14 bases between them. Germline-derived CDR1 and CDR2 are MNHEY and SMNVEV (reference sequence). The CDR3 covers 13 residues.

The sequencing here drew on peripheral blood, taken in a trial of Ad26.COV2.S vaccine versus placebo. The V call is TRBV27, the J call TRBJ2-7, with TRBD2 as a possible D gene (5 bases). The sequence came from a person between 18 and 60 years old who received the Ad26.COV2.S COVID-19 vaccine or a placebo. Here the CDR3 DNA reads TGTGCCAGCGGACTCCCGGGGAGCTACGAGCAGTACGTC. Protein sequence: CASGLPGSYEQYV.